The 10 T cell receptor beta chains below were found in one sample sequenced in a study of blood T cells in healthy people across ages. Using a J-beta primer mix together with a sample-barcoded 5' primer, a second PCR was run for roughly 7 to 11 cycles. Using its own MiXCR run on the 5' RACE reads, TCRdb lists one record per CDR3 protein. In the table there are over 1,500,000 distinct CDR3 sequences, roughly two fifths of which are singletons. The sample taken for sequencing was blood. These receptors originate from a human donor in good health.

This chain joins TRBV5-1 and TRBJ2-1; 9 nucleotides align to TRBD2. Germline-derived CDR1 and CDR2 are SGHRS and YFSETQ. V was clipped by 4 bases and J by 8 bases; unmatched bases: 7. The CDR3 runs 14 residues. The CDR3 bases are TGCGCCAGCAGCCCACCGGGACTAGCATATGAGCAGTTCTTC. Its translation is CASSPPGLAYEQFF.

The rearrangement links TRBV5-1 to TRBJ1-2; 7 bases are shared with TRBD1. The CDR3 consists of 14 residues. Germline values: CDR1 SGHRS, CDR2 YFSETQ. V was clipped by 1 base and J by 7 bases; unmatched bases: 7. CDR3 sequence reads: CASSLNRGDLGYTF. The CDR3 nucleotides read TGCGCCAGCAGCTTGAACAGGGGAGATCTTGGCTACACCTTC. Filled out from reference TRBV5-1 and TRBJ1-2, the complete variable domain reads KAGVTQTPRYLIKTRGQQVTLSCSPISGHRSVSWYQQTPGQGLQFLFEYFSETQRNKGNFPGRFSGRQFSNSRSEMNVSTLELGDSALYLCASSLNRGDLGYTFGSGTRLTVV.

The rearrangement links TRBV20-1 to TRBJ2-1, with TRBD2 matching 11 bases. V dropped 7 bases and J dropped 4; count of bases not matched to a gene: 21. This CDR3 contains 19 residues. The germline V gene has CDR1 DFQATT and CDR2 SNEGSKA (reference sequence). This chain's CDR3 is CSVRAERLAGGVQYNEQFF. DNA of the CDR3: TGCAGTGTCAGGGCGGAAAGGCTAGCGGGGGGTGTTCAATACAATGAGCAGTTCTTC.

In this sample, this clonotype turned up a few times. The chain has TRBV29-1 and TRBJ1-2; D remains unclear. The CDR3 sequence is 10 residues long. Germline V lookup: CDR1 SQVTM, CDR2 ANQGSEA. V gave up 8 bases and J gave up 8 bases, with 12 bases separating them. Written as DNA, the CDR3 is TGCAGCACAGAACGAGGGGGCTACACCTTC. It is translated as CSTERGGYTF.

The chain carries TRBV5-1 and TRBJ2-5; a possible D gene is TRBD2 (7 bases). The tail of the sequence fits TRBJ2-7 better, so the J call may be wrong. In germline, CDR1 is SGHRS, CDR2 YFSETQ. The CDR3 runs 17 residues. The DNA of the CDR3 is TGCGCCAGCAGCTTGGTCCCCGGGGGAGGGGGGCCCGACGAGCAGTACTTC. It specifies CASSLVPGGGGPDEQYF.

This clonotype was found a few times. The genes are TRBV6-2 or TRBV6-3 and TRBJ1-6; TRBD1 is a possible D gene (5 bases). Looked up from germline, CDR1 is MNHEY and CDR2 is SVGEGT. The CDR3 is 20 residues long. V was trimmed by 6 bases and J by 8 bases, leaving 32 bases between them. The DNA for the CDR3 is TGTGCCAGCAGATTTCGCGCCGGGGGAGGGGAGATGGACATGGATTCACCCCTCCACTTT. Translation gives CASRFRAGGGEMDMDSPLHF.

This clonotype was observed a few times. The rearrangement links TRBV3-1 to TRBJ2-3; 7 nucleotides align to TRBD2. V trimming: 4 bases; J trimming: 4 bases; junction bases outside the gene matches: 11. CDR1 is LGHDT and CDR2 is YNNKEL in the germline V gene (reference sequence). This CDR3 has 16 residues. The CDR3 here is CASSPSVASGSDTQYF. In DNA form, the CDR3 reads TGTGCCAGCAGCCCCTCGGTGGCTAGCGGATCAGATACGCAGTATTTT.

The V gene is TRBV10-3, the J gene TRBJ2-3; no definite D call. Trimming stripped 8 bases from V and 4 bases from J, with 10 bases between. This CDR3 region has 12 residues. Germline-derived CDR1 and CDR2 are ENHRY and SYGVKD. CDR3 sequence: CAISRSADTQYF. CDR3 nucleotides: TGTGCCATCTCGAGGTCGGCAGATACGCAGTATTTT.

This rearrangement joins TRBV5-1 to TRBJ1-2; no clear D. This CDR3 region has 15 residues. Trimming took 4 bases from V and 3 from J, leaving 16 bases between them. The germline V gene encodes CDR1 SGHRS and CDR2 YFSETQ. This CDR3 reads CASSPDGNGYYGYTF. CDR3 DNA: TGCGCCAGCAGCCCAGACGGGAACGGGTACTATGGCTACACCTTC. Full variable domain (outside the CDR3, taken from reference TRBV5-1 and TRBJ1-2): KAGVTQTPRYLIKTRGQQVTLSCSPISGHRSVSWYQQTPGQGLQFLFEYFSETQRNKGNFPGRFSGRQFSNSRSEMNVSTLELGDSALYLCASSPDGNGYYGYTFGSGTRLTVV.

V usage is TRBV15 and J usage is TRBJ2-7; D remains unclear. The germline V and J ends were trimmed by 4 bases and 2 bases, with 9 bases remaining between them. This CDR3 region has 13 residues. Germline V gene data show CDR1 as LNHNV and CDR2 as YYDKDF (reference sequence). The DNA of the CDR3 is TGTGCCACCAGCAAAATGAAAACCTACGAGCAGTACTTC. Its translation is CATSKMKTYEQYF.